The T cell receptor (beta chain) described here comes from a study of blood T cells in healthy people across ages. The study, taken as a whole, reports: It was found that TCR beta diversity correlated strongly with the percentage of naive T cells. Possibly, changes in expanded clonotypes were confounded because donor CMV status was unknown.

Germline assignment: CDR1 KGHSH and CDR2 LQKENI. V was trimmed by 3 bases and J by 2 bases, leaving 8 bases between them. This CDR3 region has 13 residues. Remarks on this clonotype: Antigen unknown.

RNA extraction gave at least 6 micrograms of total RNA per sample. PCR was performed a second time for about 6 to 12 cycles using a sample-barcoded 5' primer and a J-beta primer mix. Every cDNA was tagged by a template-switch adaptor with 12 random nucleotides. TCRdb used MiXCR to reprocess the 5' RACE reads, holding one entry per CDR3 protein. The table includes about 780,000 distinct CDR3 sequences, around half detected once. The chain recombines TRBV18 with TRBJ2-7; possibly TRBD2 for D (6 bases). What was sequenced was blood. This clonotype originated in a man aged 80 or over in good health. The DNA of the CDR3 is TGTGCCAGCTCACCTAGCGGAGCCTACGAGCAGTACTTC. Protein: CASSPSGAYEQYF.